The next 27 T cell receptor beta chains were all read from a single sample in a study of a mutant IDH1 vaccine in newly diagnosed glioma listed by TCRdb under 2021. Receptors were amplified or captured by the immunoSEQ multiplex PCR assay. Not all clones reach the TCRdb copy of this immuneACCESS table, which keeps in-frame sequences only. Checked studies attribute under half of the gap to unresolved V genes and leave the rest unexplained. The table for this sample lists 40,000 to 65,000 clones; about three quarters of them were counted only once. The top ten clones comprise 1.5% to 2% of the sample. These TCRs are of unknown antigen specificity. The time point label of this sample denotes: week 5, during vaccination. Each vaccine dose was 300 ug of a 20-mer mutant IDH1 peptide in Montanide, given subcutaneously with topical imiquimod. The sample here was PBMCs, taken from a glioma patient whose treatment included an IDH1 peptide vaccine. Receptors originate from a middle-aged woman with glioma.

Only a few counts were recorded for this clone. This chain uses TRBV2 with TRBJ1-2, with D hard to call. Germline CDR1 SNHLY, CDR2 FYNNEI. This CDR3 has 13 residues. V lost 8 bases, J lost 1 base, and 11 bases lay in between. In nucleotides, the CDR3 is TGTGCCAGCCGAAATCGGGGTAACTATGGCTACACCTTC. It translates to CASRNRGNYGYTF.

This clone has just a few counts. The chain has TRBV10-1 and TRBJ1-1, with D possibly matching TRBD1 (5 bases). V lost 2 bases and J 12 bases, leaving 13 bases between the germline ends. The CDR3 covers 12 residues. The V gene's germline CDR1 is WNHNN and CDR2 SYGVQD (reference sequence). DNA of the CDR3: TGCGCCAGCAGTGAGGCAGGGAGAGTAACTTTCTTT. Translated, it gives CASSEAGRVTFF.

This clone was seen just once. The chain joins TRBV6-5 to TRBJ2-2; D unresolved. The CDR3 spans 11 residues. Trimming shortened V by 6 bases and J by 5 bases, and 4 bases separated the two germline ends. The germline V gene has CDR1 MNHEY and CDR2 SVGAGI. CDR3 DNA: TGTGCCAGCAGCAAGACCGGGGAGCTGTTTTTT. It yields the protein CASSKTGELFF.

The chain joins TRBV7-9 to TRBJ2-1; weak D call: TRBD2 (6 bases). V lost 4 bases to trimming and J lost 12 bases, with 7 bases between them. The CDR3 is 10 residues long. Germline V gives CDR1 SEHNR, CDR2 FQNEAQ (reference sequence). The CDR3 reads CASSSEGQFF. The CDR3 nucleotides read TGTGCCAGCAGCTCGGAGGGGCAGTTCTTC.

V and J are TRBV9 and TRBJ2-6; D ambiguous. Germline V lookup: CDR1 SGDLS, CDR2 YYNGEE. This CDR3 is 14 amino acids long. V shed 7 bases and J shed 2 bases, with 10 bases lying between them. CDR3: CASGIRAGANVLTF. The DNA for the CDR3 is TGTGCCAGCGGGATTAGGGCTGGGGCCAACGTCCTGACTTTC.

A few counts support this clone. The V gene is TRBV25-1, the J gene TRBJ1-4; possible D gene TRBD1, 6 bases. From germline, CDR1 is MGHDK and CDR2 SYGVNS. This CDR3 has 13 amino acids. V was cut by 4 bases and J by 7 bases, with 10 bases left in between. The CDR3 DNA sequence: TGTGCCAGCAGTGCTACAGGGCTTGAAAAACTGTTTTTT. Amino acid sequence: CASSATGLEKLFF.

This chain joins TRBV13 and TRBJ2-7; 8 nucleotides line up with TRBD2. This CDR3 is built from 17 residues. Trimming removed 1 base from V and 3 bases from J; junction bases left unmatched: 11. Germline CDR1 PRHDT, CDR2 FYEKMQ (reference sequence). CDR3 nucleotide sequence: TGTGCCAGCAGCTTAGTTCCGGGGGGGGCAACCAACTACGAGCAGTACTTC. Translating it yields CASSLVPGGATNYEQYF.

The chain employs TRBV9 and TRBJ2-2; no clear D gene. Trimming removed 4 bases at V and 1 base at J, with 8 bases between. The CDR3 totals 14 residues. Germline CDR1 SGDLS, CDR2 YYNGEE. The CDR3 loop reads CASSMQKNTGELFF. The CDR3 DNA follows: TGTGCCAGCAGCATGCAGAAGAACACCGGGGAGCTGTTTTTT.

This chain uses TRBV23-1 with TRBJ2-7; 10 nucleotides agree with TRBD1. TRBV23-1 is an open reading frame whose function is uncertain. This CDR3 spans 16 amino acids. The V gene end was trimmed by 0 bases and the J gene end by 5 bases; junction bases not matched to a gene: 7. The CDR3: CASSQSAGQGRNEQYF. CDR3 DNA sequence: TGCGCCAGCAGTCAATCGGCGGGACAGGGGAGGAACGAGCAGTACTTC.

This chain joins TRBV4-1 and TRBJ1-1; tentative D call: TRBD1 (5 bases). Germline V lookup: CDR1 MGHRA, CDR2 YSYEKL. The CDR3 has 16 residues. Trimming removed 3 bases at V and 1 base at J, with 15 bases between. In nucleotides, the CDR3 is TGCGCCAGCAGCCAGGCGGGACGGATAAAGAACACTGAAGCTTTCTTT. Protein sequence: CASSQAGRIKNTEAFF.

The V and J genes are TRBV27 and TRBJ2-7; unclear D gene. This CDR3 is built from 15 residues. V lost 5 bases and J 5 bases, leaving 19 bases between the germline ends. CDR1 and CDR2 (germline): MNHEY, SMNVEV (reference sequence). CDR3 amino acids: CASSPLRPRIHEQYF. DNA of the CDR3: TGTGCCAGCAGTCCCCTCCGGCCTAGAATTCACGAGCAGTACTTC.

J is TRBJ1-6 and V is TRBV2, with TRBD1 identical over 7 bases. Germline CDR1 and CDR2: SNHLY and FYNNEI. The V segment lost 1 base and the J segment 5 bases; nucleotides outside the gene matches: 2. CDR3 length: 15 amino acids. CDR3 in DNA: TGTGCCAGCAGTGAAGGGCAGGGGGATAATTCACCCCTCCACTTT. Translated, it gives CASSEGQGDNSPLHF.

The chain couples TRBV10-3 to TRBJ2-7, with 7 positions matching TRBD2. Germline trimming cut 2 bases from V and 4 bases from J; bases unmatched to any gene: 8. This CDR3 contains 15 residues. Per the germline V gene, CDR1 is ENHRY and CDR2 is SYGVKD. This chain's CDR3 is CAISEGSGGRYEQYF. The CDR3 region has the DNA TGTGCCATCAGTGAGGGGTCGGGGGGAAGATACGAGCAGTACTTC.

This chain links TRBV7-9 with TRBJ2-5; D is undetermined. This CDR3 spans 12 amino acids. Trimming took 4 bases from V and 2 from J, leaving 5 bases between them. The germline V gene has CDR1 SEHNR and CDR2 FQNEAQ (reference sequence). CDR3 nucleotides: TGTGCCAGCAGCTCCGTACAAGAGACCCAGTACTTC. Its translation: CASSSVQETQYF.

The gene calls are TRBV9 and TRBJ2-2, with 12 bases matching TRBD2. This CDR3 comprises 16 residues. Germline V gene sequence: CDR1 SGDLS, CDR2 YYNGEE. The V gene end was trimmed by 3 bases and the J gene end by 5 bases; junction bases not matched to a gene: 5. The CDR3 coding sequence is TGTGCCAGCAGCGGAACTAGCGGGGGGACGACCGGGGAGCTGTTTTTT. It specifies CASSGTSGGTTGELFF.

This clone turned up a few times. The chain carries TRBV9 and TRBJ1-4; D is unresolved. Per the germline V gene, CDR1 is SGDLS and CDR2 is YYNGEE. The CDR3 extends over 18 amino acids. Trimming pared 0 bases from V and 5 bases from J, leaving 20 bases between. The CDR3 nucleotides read TGTGCCAGCAGCGTAGTTGGGTCTAGGTTAGGCCCAAATGAAAAACTGTTTTTT. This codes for CASSVVGSRLGPNEKLFF.

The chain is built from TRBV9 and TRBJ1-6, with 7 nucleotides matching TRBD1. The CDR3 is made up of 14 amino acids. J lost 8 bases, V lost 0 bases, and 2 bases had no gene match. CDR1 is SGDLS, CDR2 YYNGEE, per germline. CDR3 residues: CASSVGDSHSPLHF. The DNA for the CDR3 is TGTGCCAGCAGCGTAGGGGACAGTCATTCACCCCTCCACTTT.

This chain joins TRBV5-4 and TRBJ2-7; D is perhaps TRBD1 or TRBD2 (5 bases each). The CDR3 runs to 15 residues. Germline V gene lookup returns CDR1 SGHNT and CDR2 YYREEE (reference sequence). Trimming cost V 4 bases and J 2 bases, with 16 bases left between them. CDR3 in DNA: TGTGCCAGCAGCGTTGCCCGGGACGGGACCTACGAGCAGTACTTC. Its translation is CASSVARDGTYEQYF.

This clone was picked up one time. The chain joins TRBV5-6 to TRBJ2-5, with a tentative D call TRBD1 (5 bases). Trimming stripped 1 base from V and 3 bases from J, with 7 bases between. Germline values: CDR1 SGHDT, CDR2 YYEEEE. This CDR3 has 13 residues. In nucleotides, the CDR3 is TGTGCCAGCAGCTTGCAGGGTGAAGAGACCCAGTACTTC. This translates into CASSLQGEETQYF.

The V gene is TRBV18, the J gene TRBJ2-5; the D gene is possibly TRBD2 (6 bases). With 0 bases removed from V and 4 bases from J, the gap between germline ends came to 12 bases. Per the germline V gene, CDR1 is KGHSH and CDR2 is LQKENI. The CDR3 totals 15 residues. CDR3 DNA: TGTGCCAGCTCACCACCGAGGCTGGGAGGAGAGACCCAGTACTTC. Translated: CASSPPRLGGETQYF.

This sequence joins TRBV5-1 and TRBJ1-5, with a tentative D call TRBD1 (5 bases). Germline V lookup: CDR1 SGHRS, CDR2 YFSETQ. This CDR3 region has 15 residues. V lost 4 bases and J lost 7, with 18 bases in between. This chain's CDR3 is CASSPTDSWDQPQHF. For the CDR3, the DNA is TGCGCCAGCAGCCCTACAGACAGTTGGGACCAGCCCCAGCATTTT.

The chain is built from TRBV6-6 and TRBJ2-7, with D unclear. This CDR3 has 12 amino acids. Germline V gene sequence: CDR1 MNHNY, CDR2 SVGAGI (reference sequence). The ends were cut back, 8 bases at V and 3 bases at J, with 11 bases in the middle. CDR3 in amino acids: CASSREFYEQYF. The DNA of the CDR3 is TGTGCCAGCTCAAGAGAGTTCTACGAGCAGTACTTC.

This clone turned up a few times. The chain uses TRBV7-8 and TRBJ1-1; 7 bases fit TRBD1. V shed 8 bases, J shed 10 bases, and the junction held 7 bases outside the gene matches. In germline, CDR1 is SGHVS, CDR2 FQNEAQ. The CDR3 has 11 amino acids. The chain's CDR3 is CASGLGQRAFF. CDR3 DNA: TGTGCCAGCGGACTGGGACAGCGAGCTTTCTTT.

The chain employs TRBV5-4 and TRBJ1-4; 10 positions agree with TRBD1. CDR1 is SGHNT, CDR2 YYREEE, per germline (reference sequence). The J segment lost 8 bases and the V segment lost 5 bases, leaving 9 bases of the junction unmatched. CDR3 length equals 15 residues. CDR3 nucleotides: TGTGCCAGCAGTTTTTGGGACAGGGGACGCGAAAAACTGTTTTTT. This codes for CASSFWDRGREKLFF.

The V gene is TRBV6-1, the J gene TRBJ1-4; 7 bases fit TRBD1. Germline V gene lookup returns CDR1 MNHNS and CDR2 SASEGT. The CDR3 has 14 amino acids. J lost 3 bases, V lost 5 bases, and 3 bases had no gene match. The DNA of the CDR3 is TGTGCCAGCAGTAAGGGACAGTCTAATGAAAAACTGTTTTTT. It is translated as CASSKGQSNEKLFF.

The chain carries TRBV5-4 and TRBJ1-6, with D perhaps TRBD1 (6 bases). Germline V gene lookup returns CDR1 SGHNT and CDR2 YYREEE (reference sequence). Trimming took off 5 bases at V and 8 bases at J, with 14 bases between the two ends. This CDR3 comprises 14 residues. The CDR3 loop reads CASRPQGFDSPLHF. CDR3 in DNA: TGTGCCAGCAGGCCACAGGGTTTCGATTCACCCCTCCACTTT.

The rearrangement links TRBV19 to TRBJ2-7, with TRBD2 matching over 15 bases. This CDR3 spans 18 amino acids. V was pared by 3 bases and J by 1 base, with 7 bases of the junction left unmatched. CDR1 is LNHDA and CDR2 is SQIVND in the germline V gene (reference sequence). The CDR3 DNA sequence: TGTGCCAGTAGTATTTCAACGGGGACTAGCGGGGGGTCCTACGAGCAGTACTTC. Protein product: CASSISTGTSGGSYEQYF.